This T cell receptor beta chain was recovered during a study of OX40 agonist ivuxolimab in advanced cancers. Study-level results: A proportion of nonresponders additionally exhibited low normalized T-cell clonal expansion.

The method was immunoSEQ multiplex PCR; TCRdb's version includes in-frame clones alone and lacks a portion of them. There are approximately 74,000 clones in the sample; approximately 91% occur only once, and approximately 0.25% lies in the top ten. Notes on this clone: Its antigen is undetermined.

The material was CD4+ or CD8+ T cells sorted from blood, obtained in a trial of the OX40 agonist ivuxolimab. This clonotype was sampled from an adult with an advanced solid tumor such as melanoma, head and neck, liver or kidney cancer.

The CDR3 DNA reads as TGTGCCAGCAGCTTAGGACGCGGGAGCGCCGAGACCCAGTACTTC. Translation: CASSLGRGSAETQYF. The chain uses TRBV11-3 and TRBJ2-5; 7 bases are a match to TRBD2. V lost 1 base, J lost 5 bases, and 7 bases stayed unmatched. This CDR3 region has 15 residues. Germline assignment: CDR1 SGHNT and CDR2 YENEEA.